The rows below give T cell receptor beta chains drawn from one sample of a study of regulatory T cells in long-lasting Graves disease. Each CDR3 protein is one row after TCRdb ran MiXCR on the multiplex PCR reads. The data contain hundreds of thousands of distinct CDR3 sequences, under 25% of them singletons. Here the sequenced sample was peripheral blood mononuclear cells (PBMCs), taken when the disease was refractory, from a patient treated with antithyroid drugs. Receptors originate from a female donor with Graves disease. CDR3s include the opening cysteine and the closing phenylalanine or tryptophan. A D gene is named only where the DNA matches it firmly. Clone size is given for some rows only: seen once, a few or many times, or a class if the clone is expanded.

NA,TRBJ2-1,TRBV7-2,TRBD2,CASSLKPGLALSNEQFF,TGTGCCAGCAGCCTCAAGCCGGGACTAGCTCTTTCCAATGAGCAGTTCTTC
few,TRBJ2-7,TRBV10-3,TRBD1,CATWDSDSYEQYF,TGTGCCACCTGGGACAGTGACTCCTACGAGCAGTACTTC
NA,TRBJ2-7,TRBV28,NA,CASSGPRFEQYF,TGTGCCAGCAGTGGACCCAGATTCGAGCAGTACTTC
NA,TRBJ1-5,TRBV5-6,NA,CASSKQRNGQPQHF,TGTGCCAGCAGCAAACAGAGGAACGGACAGCCCCAGCATTTT
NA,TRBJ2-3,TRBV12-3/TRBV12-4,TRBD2,CASSLERLAGVTDTQYF,TGTGCCAGCAGTTTAGAAAGACTAGCGGGAGTTACAGATACGCAGTATTTT
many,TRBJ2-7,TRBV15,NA,CATSRAGIAGEQYF,TGTGCCACCAGCAGAGCTGGGATCGCGGGCGAGCAGTACTTC
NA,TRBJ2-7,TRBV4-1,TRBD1,CASSQNRGYEQYF,TGCGCCAGCAGCCAAAACAGGGGGTACGAGCAGTACTTC
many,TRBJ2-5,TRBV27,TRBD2,CASSNVGLTQETQYF,TGTGCCAGCAGCAACGTGGGACTAACCCAAGAGACCCAGTACTTC
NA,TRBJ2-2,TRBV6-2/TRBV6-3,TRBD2,CASSYYASGRSSGELFF,TGTGCCAGCAGTTATTATGCTAGCGGGAGATCAAGCGGGGAGCTGTTTTTT
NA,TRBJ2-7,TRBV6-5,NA,CASSYSVAKPYEQYF,TGTGCCAGCAGTTACTCCGTAGCGAAACCATACGAGCAGTACTTC
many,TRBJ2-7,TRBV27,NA,CASRGNPSSYEQYF,TGTGCCAGCCGCGGCAACCCAAGCTCCTACGAGCAGTACTTC
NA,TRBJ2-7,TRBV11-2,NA,CASSSRPTEGEQYF,TGTGCCAGCAGCTCCCGACCGACAGAAGGCGAGCAGTACTTC
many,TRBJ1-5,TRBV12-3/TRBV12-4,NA,CASSRDGDSNQPQHF,TGTGCCAGCAGCCGCGACGGGGATAGCAATCAGCCCCAGCATTTT
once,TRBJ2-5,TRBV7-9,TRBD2,CASSDIAGGSLRYF,TGTGCCAGCAGCGACATAGCGGGAGGGTCACTGAGGTACTTC
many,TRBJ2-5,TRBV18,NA,CASSPWEQETQYF,TGTGCCAGCTCACCTTGGGAGCAAGAGACCCAGTACTTC
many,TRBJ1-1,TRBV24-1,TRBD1,CATSPPGGDRWFF,TGTGCCACCAGTCCCCCCGGCGGGGACAGATGGTTCTTT
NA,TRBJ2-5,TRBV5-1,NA,CASSLDARGETQYF,TGCGCCAGCAGCTTGGACGCCAGAGGGGAGACCCAGTACTTC
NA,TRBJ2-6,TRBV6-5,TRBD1,CASSYRPTGTGGFGANVLTF,TGTGCCAGCAGTTACAGGCCTACCGGGACAGGGGGCTTTGGGGCCAACGTCCTGACTTTC
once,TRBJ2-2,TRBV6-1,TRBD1,CASRNPGTGITGELFF,TGTGCCAGCAGAAACCCCGGGACAGGGATCACCGGGGAGCTGTTTTTT
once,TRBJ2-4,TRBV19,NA,CASSLLGNIQYF,TGTGCCAGTAGTCTCCTCGGGAACATTCAGTACTTC
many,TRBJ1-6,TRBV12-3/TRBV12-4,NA,CASSTQALLNSPLHF,TGTGCCAGCAGCACCCAGGCCCTCCTTAATTCACCCCTCCACTTT
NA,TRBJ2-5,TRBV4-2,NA,CASSQEIIGDETQYF,TGTGCCAGCAGCCAAGAAATAATCGGGGATGAGACCCAGTACTTC
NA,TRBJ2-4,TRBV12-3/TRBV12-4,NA,CASSILAKNIQYF,TGTGCCAGCAGCATTTTAGCCAAAAACATTCAGTACTTC
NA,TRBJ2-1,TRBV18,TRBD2,CASSPTGLAGTEQFF,TGTGCCAGCTCACCAACCGGACTAGCGGGAACTGAGCAGTTCTTC
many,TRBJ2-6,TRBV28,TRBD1,CASRRDRENFAGANVLTF,TGTGCCAGCAGAAGAGACAGGGAGAACTTTGCTGGGGCCAACGTCCTGACTTTC
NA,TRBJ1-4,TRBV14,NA,CASSLSGTSGEKLFF,TGTGCCAGCAGCCTTTCAGGGACCTCTGGCGAAAAACTGTTTTTT
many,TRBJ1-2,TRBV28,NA,CASRPYQGANYGYTF,TGTGCCAGCAGGCCCTATCAGGGAGCTAACTATGGCTACACCTTC
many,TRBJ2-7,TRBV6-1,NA,CASSTGTPVYEQYF,TGTGCCAGCAGCACCGGGACACCCGTCTACGAGCAGTACTTC
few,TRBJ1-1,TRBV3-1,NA,CASSPLAGADTEAFF,TGTGCCAGCAGCCCATTAGCAGGGGCGGACACTGAAGCTTTCTTT
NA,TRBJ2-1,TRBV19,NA,CASSIGPPSSYNEQFF,TGTGCCAGTAGTATCGGTCCACCTAGCTCCTACAATGAGCAGTTCTTC
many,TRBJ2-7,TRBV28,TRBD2,CASNNKAGVEQYF,TGTGCCAGCAACAATAAGGCGGGGGTAGAGCAGTACTTC
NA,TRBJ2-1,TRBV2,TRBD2,CASRASGANNEQFF,TGTGCCAGCAGGGCTAGCGGGGCCAACAATGAGCAGTTCTTC
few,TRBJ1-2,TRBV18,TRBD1,CASSPGQKYGYTF,TGTGCCAGCTCACCGGGACAGAAGTATGGTTACACCTTC
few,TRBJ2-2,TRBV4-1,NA,CASSQDVGLPRTGELFF,TGCGCCAGCAGCCAAGACGTGGGACTCCCTCGTACCGGGGAGCTGTTTTTT
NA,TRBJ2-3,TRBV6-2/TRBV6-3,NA,CASSEGLLISSYAQYF,TGTGCCAGCAGTGAAGGATTATTGATCTCTTCCTATGCGCAGTATTTT
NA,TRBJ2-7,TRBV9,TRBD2,CASSVGPSGNEQYF,TGTGCCAGCAGCGTAGGTCCTAGCGGGAACGAGCAGTACTTC
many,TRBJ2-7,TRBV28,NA,CATLPGPAYEQYF,TGTGCCACCTTACCGGGACCGGCCTACGAGCAGTACTTC
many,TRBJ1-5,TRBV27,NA,CASSLSTGNNQPQHF,TGTGCCAGCAGTTTATCAACAGGAAACAATCAGCCCCAGCATTTT
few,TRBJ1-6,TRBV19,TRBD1,CASSPNLGWTGESDNSPLHF,TGTGCCAGTAGTCCGAATTTGGGATGGACAGGAGAATCGGATAATTCACCCCTCCACTTT
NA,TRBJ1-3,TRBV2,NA,CASRPLGTYSGNTIYF,TGTGCCAGCAGACCCCTTGGCACCTACTCTGGAAACACCATATATTTT
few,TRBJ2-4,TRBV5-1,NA,CASSLYIGETVGENIQYF,TGCGCCAGCAGCTTGTATATCGGCGAAACGGTTGGAGAAAACATTCAGTACTTC
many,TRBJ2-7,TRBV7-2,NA,CASSLAYSSYEQYF,TGTGCCAGCAGCTTAGCGTACAGCTCCTACGAGCAGTACTTC
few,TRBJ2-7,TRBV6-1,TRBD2,CASSAGGLATYEQYF,TGTGCCAGCAGTGCCGGTGGACTAGCGACTTACGAGCAGTACTTC